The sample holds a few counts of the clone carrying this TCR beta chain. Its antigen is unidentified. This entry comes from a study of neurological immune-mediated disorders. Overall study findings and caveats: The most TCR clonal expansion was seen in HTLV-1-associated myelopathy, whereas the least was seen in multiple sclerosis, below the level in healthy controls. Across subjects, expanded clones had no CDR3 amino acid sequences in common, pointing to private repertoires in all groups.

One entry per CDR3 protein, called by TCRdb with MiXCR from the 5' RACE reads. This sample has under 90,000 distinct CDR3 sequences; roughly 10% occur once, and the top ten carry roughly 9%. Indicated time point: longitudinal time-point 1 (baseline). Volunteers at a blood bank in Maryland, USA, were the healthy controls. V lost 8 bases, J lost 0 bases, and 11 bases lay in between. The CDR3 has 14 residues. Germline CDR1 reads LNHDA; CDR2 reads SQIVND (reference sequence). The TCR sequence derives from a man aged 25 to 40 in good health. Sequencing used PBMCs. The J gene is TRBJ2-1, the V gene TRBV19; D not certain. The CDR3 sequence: CASGVASSYNEQFF. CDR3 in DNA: TGTGCCAGTGGAGTCGCGAGCTCCTACAATGAGCAGTTCTTC.